This T cell receptor (beta chain) was identified during a study of OX40 agonist ivuxolimab in advanced cancers. The germline V and J ends were trimmed by 2 bases and 3 bases, with 13 bases remaining between them. The CDR3 contains 15 residues. Germline V gene sequence: CDR1 SGHDN, CDR2 FVKESK. Points on this clone: Its antigen remains unidentified.

Overall study findings and caveats: At 0.1 to 3.0 mg/kg and by week 6, clonal expansion occurred in CD4+ and CD8+ blood T cells. Averaged across samples, CD8+ T cells carried more expanded clones than CD4+ did.

Some clones are missing from TCRdb's copy, which holds only in-frame ones; the method was immunoSEQ multiplex PCR. The table lists around 59,000 clones, roughly nine tenths of them singletons. The chain has TRBV14 and TRBJ2-5; TRBD1 is a possible D gene (5 bases). The sequences come from CD4+ or CD8+ T cells sorted from blood, collected in a trial of the OX40 agonist ivuxolimab. This receptor was taken from an adult with an advanced solid tumor such as melanoma, head and neck, liver or kidney cancer. The CDR3 DNA reads TGTGCCAGCAGCCAATTTAAGACAGATAAAGAGACCCAGTACTTC. It codes for CASSQFKTDKETQYF.